The following is a TCR beta chain sequence with its context. Its antigen is undetermined. Clones were read by immunoSEQ multiplex PCR, and TCRdb kept only the in-frame ones, dropping some. The table includes 32,000 or so clones, around three quarters detected once. Germline V gene lookup returns CDR1 SGHDN and CDR2 FVKESK. After removal of 1 base from V and 5 bases from J, the junction contained 0 bases not matched to a gene. The CDR3 is 14 amino acids. The sample comes from a study of early stage breast cancer tumors. Study summary: Average read coverage per sample was roughly 9.3-fold. Regarding the study as a whole: Most shared enriched TCRB sequences were commonly generated ones. Tumors had about 2.3-fold higher T cell density than normal breast.

This TCR was sampled from a person in their fifties with breast cancer. Sequenced sample: blood. The rearrangement links TRBV14 to TRBJ2-1, with TRBD1 identical over 9 bases. In DNA, the CDR3 is TGTGCCAGCAGCCAAGGGACAGGGGACAATGAGCAGTTCTTC. Encoded protein: CASSQGTGDNEQFF.